A selection of T cell receptor beta chains follows, all from one sample in a study of control samples from healthy donors and cancer patients. The data were produced by immunoSEQ multiplex PCR, yet TCRdb's version contains in-frame clones alone and is incomplete. The sample yields 120,000 to 150,000 clones, about 90% seen once. The sequenced sample consisted of blood. Receptors originate from a man aged 18 to 29 in good health. Both conserved end residues are part of each CDR3. The D gene is left open where the match is weak. A clone size is listed for some rows: how often the clone was seen (once, few, many), or a class if it is expanded.

j_call,v_call,cdr3_length,clone_size,d_call,cdr3_nt,cdr3_aa
TRBJ2-1,TRBV19,13,once,TRBD2,TGTGCCAGTAGTATCGGGACTAGTAATGAGCAGTTCTTC,CASSIGTSNEQFF
TRBJ2-7,TRBV7-9,13,.,.,TGTGCCAGCAGTCAGGGTGAGTCCATCGAGCAGTACTTC,CASSQGESIEQYF
TRBJ1-1,TRBV5-1,14,.,.,TGCGCCAGCAGCCCGGACCCCATGAACACTGAAGCTTTCTTT,CASSPDPMNTEAFF
TRBJ2-5,TRBV7-3,17,.,TRBD2,TGTGCCAGCAGCTCCGGGACTAGCGGGGGTTATAAGGAGACCCAGTACTTC,CASSSGTSGGYKETQYF
TRBJ1-5,TRBV6-5,12,.,.,TGTGCCATTTCAACCCACGGGCAGCCCCAGCATTTT,CAISTHGQPQHF
TRBJ2-5,TRBV24-1,15,.,.,TGTGCCACCAGTGCCCTTTGGAGCGGTCAAGAGACCCAGTACTTC,CATSALWSGQETQYF
TRBJ2-7,TRBV6-6,13,.,.,TGTGCCAGCAGTTACTCGAAACTCTACGAGCAGTACTTC,CASSYSKLYEQYF
TRBJ1-3,TRBV13,11,.,.,TGTGCCAGCAGCCAGGGAAACACCATATATTTT,CASSQGNTIYF
TRBJ2-7,TRBV7-9,15,.,TRBD1,TGTGCCAGCGCTATCGTACCGGGACAGCCTTACGAGCAGTACTTC,CASAIVPGQPYEQYF
TRBJ1-1,TRBV5-4,14,.,.,TGTGCCAGCAGTCCCGGCACTTTGAACACTGAAGCTTTCTTT,CASSPGTLNTEAFF
TRBJ1-1,TRBV3-1/TRBV3-2,14,.,.,TGTGCCAGCAGCCAAGTAGAGTCGAACACTGAAGCTTTCTTT,CASSQVESNTEAFF
TRBJ1-4,TRBV19,13,.,.,TGTGCCAGTACCCAGAGGGGATACGAAAAACTGTTTTTT,CASTQRGYEKLFF
TRBJ2-7,TRBV15,14,.,.,TGTGCCACCAGCAGATTAGGGCCTTCCTACGAGCAGTACTTC,CATSRLGPSYEQYF
TRBJ2-5,TRBV18,15,.,.,TGTGCCAGCTCACCAGGGATAGGGTCCGAAGAGACCCAGTACTTC,CASSPGIGSEETQYF
TRBJ1-6,TRBV7-3,17,.,TRBD1,TGTGCCAGCAGCTCGGGGACAGGGCAGAATTTAAAATCACCCCTCCACTTT,CASSSGTGQNLKSPLHF
TRBJ2-7,TRBV6-1,19,.,TRBD2,TGTGCCAGCAGTGAAGCGCTTCTAGCGGGGGGCCTAGGACCCTACGAGCAGTACTTC,CASSEALLAGGLGPYEQYF
TRBJ2-7,TRBV2,14,.,TRBD1,TGTGCCAGCAGTGTTGGAAGACAGGGGCACGAGCAGTACTTC,CASSVGRQGHEQYF
TRBJ2-2,TRBV7-2,15,few,TRBD1,TGTGCCAGCAGCAAGATAACAGGGGGCACCGGGGAGCTGTTTTTT,CASSKITGGTGELFF
TRBJ2-7,TRBV5-1,13,.,.,TGCGCCAGCAGCTTGGGGGAAGCCTACGAGCAGTACTTC,CASSLGEAYEQYF
TRBJ2-7,TRBV14,14,.,.,TGTGCCAGCAGCCTCCTCGGTGAGACTTACGAGCAGTACTTC,CASSLLGETYEQYF
TRBJ2-3,TRBV3-1/TRBV3-2,16,.,.,TGTGCCAGCAGCCAAGATCAGGGGCTAGCGTTGGATACGCAGTATTTT,CASSQDQGLALDTQYF
TRBJ2-5,TRBV3-1/TRBV3-2,13,.,.,TGTGCCAGCAGCCAAGAAATCCACGAGACCCAGTACTTC,CASSQEIHETQYF